The clone carrying this TCR beta chain was detected many times. Its antigen is undetermined. Authors of the study amplified TCR beta CDR3 regions from RNA transcripts. The HTBI primer set was used in a first-round RT-PCR of the TCR CDR3. MiXCR, applied by TCRdb to the multiplex PCR reads, yields one record per CDR3 protein. The sample contains hundreds of thousands of distinct CDR3 sequences, around 21% of which appear only once. These data belong to a study of T cells in Graves' hyperthyroidism and ophthalmopathy. Study-wide findings and caveats: Most clonotypes expanded in thyroid above 0.001 were likewise present in blood.

Material for sequencing was blood. The TCR sequence derives from a man aged 25-40 years with Graves' ophthalmopathy.

In DNA, the CDR3 is TGCAGTGCTAGAAAGTCGGGACTAGCGGGAGATGAGCAGTTCTTC. Translation gives CSARKSGLAGDEQFF. The chain recombines TRBV20-1 with TRBJ2-1, with TRBD2 matching over 14 bases. Germline CDR1 is DFQATT and CDR2 is SNEGSKA (reference sequence). Losses at the gene ends were 2 bases for V and 8 bases for J; bases not matched to a gene: 5. This CDR3 has 15 amino acids.